This T cell receptor beta chain was recorded in a study of regulatory T cells in long-lasting Graves disease. CDR3 size: 16 residues. Losses at the gene ends were 4 bases for V and 7 bases for J; bases not matched to a gene: 10. The V gene's germline CDR1 is LGHDT and CDR2 YNNKEL (reference sequence). This clonotype was recorded at least ten times. Time point of the sample: newly diagnosed GD, antithyroid drugs for less than 3 months. The TCR library used RNA extracted from PBMCs. Building the TCR beta libraries relied on iRepertoire HTBI primers, and CDR3 regions underwent Arm-PCR. Via MiXCR, TCRdb re-called the multiplex PCR reads, giving one row per CDR3 protein. The table lists 350,000 to 500,000 distinct CDR3 sequences, about 17% of them singletons, with around 23% in the top ten. This sample was also put to use in a study of T cells in Graves' hyperthyroidism and ophthalmopathy.

This sequence joins TRBV3-1 and TRBJ2-1; 10 bases align to TRBD2. Sequences were derived from peripheral blood mononuclear cells (PBMCs), sampled at new diagnosis, from a patient treated with antithyroid drugs. The source is a woman between 18 and 29 years old with Graves disease. CDR3 in amino acids: CASSLSGRALGNEQFF. In DNA form, the CDR3 reads TGTGCCAGCAGCCTAAGCGGGAGGGCCCTCGGGAATGAGCAGTTCTTC.